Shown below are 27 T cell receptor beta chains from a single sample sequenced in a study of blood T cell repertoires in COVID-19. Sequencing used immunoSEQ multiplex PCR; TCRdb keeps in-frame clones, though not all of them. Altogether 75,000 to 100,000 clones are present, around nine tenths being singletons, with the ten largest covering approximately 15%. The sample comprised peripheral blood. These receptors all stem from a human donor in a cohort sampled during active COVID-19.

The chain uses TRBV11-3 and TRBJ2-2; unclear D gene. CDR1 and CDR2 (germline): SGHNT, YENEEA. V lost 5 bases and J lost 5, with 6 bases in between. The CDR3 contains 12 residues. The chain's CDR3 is CASSPRTGELFF. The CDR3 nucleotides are TGTGCCAGCAGCCCCAGAACCGGGGAGCTGTTTTTT.

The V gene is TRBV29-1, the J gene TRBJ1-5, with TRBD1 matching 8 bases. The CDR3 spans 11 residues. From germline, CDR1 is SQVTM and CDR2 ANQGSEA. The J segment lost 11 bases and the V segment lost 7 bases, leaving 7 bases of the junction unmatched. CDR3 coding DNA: TGCAGCGGTATGCAGGGGGCGACCCAGCATTTT. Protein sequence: CSGMQGATQHF.

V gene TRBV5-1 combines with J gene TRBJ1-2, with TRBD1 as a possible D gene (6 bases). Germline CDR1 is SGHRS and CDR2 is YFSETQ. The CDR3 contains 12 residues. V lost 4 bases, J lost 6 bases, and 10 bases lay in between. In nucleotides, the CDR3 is TGCGCCAGCAGCCCACAGGGAAATGGCTACACCTTC. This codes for CASSPQGNGYTF.

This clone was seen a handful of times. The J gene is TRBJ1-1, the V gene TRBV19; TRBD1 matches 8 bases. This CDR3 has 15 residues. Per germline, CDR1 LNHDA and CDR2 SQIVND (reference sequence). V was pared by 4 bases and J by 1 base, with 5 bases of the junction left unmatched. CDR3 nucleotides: TGTGCCAGTAGTACCCGGACAGGGAGGAACACTGAAGCTTTCTTT. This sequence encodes CASSTRTGRNTEAFF.

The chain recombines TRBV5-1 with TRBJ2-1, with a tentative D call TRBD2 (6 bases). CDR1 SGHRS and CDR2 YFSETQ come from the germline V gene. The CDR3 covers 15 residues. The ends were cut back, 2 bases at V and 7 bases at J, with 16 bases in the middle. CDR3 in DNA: TGCGCCAGCAGCTTCTGGGGGGTGGATCCTAATGAGCAGTTCTTC. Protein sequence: CASSFWGVDPNEQFF.

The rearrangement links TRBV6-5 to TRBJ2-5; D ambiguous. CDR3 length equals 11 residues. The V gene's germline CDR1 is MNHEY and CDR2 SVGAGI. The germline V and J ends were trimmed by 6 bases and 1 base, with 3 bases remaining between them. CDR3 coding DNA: TGTGCCAGCAGACTCCAAGAGACCCAGTACTTC. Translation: CASRLQETQYF.

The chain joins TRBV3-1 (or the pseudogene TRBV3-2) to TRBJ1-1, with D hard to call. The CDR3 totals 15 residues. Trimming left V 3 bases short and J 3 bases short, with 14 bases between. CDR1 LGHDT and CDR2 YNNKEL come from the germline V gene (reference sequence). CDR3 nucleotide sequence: TGTGCCAGCAGCCAGAGGACGGGATTTTACACTGAAGCTTTCTTT. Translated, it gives CASSQRTGFYTEAFF.

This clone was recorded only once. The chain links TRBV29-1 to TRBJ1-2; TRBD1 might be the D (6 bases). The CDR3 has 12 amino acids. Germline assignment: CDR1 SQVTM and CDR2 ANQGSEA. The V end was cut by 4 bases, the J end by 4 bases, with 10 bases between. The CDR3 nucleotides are TGCAGCGTTGGACCGGACAGCTATGGCTACACCTTC. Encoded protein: CSVGPDSYGYTF.

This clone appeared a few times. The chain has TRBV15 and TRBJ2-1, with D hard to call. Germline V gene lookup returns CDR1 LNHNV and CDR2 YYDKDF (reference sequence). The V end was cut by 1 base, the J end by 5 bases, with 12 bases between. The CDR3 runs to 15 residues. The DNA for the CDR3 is TGTGCCACCAGCAGAGCCTTCAGTACTAACAATGAGCAGTTCTTC. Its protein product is CATSRAFSTNNEQFF.

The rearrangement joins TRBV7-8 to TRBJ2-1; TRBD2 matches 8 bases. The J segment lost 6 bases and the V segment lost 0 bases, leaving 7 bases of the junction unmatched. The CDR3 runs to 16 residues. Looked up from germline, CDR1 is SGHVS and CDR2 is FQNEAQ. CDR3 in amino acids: CASSLAPGLGVNEQFF. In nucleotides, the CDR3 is TGTGCCAGCAGCTTAGCCCCGGGACTAGGGGTCAATGAGCAGTTCTTC.

This chain's CDR3 is CASSSGAPSNQPQHF. The CDR3 region has the DNA TGTGCCAGTAGTTCAGGGGCTCCGAGCAATCAGCCCCAGCATTTT. The chain couples TRBV19 to TRBJ1-5; TRBD1 might be the D (6 bases). Germline V gene lookup returns CDR1 LNHDA and CDR2 SQIVND (reference sequence). This CDR3 comprises 15 residues. The V gene lost 5 bases and the J gene lost 1 base, with 12 bases spanning the gap.

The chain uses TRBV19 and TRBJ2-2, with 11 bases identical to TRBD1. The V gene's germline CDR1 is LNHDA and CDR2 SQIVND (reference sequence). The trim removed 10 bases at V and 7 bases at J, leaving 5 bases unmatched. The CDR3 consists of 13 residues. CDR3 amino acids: CATGQGASGELFF. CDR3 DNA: TGTGCCACAGGACAGGGGGCGAGCGGGGAGCTGTTTTTT.

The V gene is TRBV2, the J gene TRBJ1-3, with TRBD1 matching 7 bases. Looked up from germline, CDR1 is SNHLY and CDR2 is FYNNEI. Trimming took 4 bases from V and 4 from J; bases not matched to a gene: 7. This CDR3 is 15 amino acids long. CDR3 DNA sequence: TGTGCCAGCAGTGGAGCAGGGGGTTCGGGAAACACCATATATTTT. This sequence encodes CASSGAGGSGNTIYF.

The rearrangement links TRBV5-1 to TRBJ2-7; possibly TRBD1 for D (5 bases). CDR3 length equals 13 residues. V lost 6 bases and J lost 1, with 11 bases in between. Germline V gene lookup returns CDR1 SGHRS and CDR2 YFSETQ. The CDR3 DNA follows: TGCGCCAGCATTCCGGACAATTCCTACGAGCAGTACTTC. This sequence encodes CASIPDNSYEQYF.

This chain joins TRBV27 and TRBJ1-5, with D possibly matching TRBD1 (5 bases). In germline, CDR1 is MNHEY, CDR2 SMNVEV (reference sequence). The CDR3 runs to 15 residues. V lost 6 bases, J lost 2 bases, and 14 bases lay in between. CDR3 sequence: CASSPGGVGNQPQHF. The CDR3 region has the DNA TGTGCCAGCAGCCCCGGGGGGGTAGGCAATCAGCCCCAGCATTTT.

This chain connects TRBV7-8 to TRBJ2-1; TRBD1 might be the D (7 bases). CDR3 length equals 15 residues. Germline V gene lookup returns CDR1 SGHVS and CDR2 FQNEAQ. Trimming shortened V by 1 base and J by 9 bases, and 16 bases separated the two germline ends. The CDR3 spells CASSLVGGPGSEQFF. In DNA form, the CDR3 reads TGTGCCAGCAGCTTAGTAGGGGGCCCCGGGAGTGAGCAGTTCTTC. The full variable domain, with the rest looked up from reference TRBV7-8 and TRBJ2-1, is GAGVSQSPRYKVAKRGQDVALRCDPISGHVSLFWYQQALGQGPEFLTYFQNEAQLDKSGLPSDRFFAERPEGSVSTLKIQRTQQEDSAVYLCASSLVGGPGSEQFFGPGTRLTVL.

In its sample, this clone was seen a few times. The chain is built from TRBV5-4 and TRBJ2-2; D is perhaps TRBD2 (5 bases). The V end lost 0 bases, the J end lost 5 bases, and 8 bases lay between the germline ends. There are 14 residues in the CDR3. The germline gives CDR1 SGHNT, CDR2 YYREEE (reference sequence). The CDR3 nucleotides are TGTGCCAGCAGCTTGGGTCGGAGGACCGGGGAGCTGTTTTTT. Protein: CASSLGRRTGELFF.

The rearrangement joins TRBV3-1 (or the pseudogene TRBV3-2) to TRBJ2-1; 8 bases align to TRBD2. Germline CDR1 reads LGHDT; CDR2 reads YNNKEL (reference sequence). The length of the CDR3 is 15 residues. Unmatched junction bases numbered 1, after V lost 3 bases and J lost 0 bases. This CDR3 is CASSQGTSSYNEQFF. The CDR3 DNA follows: TGTGCCAGCAGCCAGGGGACTAGCTCCTACAATGAGCAGTTCTTC.

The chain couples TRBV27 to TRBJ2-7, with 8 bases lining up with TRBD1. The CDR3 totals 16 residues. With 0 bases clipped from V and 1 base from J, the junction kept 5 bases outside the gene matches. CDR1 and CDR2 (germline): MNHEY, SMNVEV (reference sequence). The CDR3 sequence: CASSLSWTGTSYEQYF. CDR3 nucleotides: TGTGCCAGCAGTTTATCATGGACAGGGACGTCCTACGAGCAGTACTTC.

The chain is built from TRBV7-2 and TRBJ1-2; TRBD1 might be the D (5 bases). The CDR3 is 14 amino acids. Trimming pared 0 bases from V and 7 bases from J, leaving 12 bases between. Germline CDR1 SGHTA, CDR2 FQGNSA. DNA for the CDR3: TGTGCCAGCAGCTTAGCAAGGGTTACAGGTGGCTACACCTTC. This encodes CASSLARVTGGYTF.

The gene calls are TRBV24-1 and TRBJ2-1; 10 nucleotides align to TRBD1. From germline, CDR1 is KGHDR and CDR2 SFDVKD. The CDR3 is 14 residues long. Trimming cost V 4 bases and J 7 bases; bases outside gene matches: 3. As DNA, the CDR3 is TGTGCCACCAGTGACGGACAGGGGGGTAATGAGCAGTTCTTC. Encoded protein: CATSDGQGGNEQFF.

CDR3 sequence reads: CSVARDTSGNTIYF. The DNA of the CDR3 is TGCAGCGTTGCCCGGGACACCTCTGGAAACACCATATATTTT. This rearrangement joins TRBV29-1 to TRBJ1-3; possible D gene TRBD1, 6 bases. Looked up from germline, CDR1 is SQVTM and CDR2 is ANQGSEA. This CDR3 is 14 amino acids long. The germline V and J ends were trimmed by 4 bases and 0 bases, with 10 bases remaining between them.

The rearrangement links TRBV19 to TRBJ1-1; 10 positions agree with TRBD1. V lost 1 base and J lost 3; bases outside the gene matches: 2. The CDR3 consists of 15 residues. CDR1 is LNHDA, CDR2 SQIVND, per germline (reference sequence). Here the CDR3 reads CASSIVGTGDTEAFF. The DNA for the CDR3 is TGTGCCAGTAGTATAGTGGGGACAGGGGACACTGAAGCTTTCTTT.

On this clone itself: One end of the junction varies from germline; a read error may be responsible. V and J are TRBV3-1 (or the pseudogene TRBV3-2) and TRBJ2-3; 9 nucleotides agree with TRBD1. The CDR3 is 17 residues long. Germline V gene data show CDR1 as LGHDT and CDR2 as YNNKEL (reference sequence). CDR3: CASSEDYPGTGRDTQYF. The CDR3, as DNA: TGTGCCAGCAGCGAAGATTATCCCGGGACAGGGAGGGATACGCAGTATTTT.

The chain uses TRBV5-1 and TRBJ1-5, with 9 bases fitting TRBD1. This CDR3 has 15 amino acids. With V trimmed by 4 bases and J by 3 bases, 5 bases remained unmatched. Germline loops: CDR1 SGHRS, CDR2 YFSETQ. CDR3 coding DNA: TGCGCCAGCAGCCCACAGGGGGCGTCCAATCAGCCCCAGCATTTT. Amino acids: CASSPQGASNQPQHF.

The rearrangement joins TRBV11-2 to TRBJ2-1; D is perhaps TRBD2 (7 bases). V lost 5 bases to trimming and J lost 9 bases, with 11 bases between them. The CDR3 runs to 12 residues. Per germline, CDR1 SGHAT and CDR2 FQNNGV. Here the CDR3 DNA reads TGTGCCAGCAGCCGGGGGGCCGGTGAGCAGTTCTTC. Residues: CASSRGAGEQFF.

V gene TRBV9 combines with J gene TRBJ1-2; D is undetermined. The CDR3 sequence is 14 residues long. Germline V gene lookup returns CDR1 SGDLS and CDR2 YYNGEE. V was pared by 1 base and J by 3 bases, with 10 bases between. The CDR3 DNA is TGTGCCAGCAGCGTAAGCCCCCAGGACTATGGCTACACCTTC. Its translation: CASSVSPQDYGYTF.